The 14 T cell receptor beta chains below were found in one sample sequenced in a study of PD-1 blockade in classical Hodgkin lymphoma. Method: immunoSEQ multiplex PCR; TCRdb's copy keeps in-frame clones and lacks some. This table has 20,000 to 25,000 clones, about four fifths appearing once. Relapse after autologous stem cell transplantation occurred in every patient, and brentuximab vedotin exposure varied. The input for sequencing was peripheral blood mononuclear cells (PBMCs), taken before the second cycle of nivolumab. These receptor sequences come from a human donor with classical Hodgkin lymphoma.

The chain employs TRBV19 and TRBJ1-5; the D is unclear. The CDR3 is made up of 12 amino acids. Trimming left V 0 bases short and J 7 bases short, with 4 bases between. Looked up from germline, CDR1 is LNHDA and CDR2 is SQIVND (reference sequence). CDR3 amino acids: CASSIDKQPQHF. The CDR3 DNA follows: TGTGCCAGTAGTATAGATAAACAGCCCCAGCATTTT.

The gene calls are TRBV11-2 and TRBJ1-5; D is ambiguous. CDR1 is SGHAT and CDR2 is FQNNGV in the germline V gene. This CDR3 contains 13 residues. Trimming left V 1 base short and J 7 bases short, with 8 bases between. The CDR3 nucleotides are TGTGCCAGCAGCTTAGGCACGGGACAGCCCCAGCATTTT. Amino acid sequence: CASSLGTGQPQHF.

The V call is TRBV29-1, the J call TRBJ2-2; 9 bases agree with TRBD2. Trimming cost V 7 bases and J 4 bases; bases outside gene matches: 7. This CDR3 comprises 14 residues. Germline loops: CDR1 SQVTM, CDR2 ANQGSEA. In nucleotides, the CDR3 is TGCAGCGCCGAAGGGCGGGGGGGCACCGGGGAGCTGTTTTTT. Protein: CSAEGRGGTGELFF.

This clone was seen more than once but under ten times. DNA for the CDR3: TGTGCCTGGAGCCGGGACAGTGGCTCTGGAAACACCATATATTTT. Protein product: CAWSRDSGSGNTIYF. The V gene is TRBV30, the J gene TRBJ1-3, with 7 positions matching TRBD1. Germline V gene lookup returns CDR1 GTSNPN and CDR2 SVGIG (reference sequence). J lost 0 bases, V lost 3 bases, and 5 bases had no gene match. The CDR3 length is 15 residues.

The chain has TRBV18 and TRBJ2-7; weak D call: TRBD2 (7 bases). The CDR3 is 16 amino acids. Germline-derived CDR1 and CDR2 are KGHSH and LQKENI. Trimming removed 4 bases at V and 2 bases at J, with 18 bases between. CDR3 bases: TGTGCCAGCTCACTCGGCTGGGGGAGGGACACCTACGAGCAGTACTTC. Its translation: CASSLGWGRDTYEQYF.

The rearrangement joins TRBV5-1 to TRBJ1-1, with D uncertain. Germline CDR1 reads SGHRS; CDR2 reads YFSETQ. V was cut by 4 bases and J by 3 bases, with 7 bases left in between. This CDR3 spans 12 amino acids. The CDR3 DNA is TGCGCCAGCAGCGAGGTCGACACTGAAGCTTTCTTT. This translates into CASSEVDTEAFF. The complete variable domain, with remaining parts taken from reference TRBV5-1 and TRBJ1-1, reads KAGVTQTPRYLIKTRGQQVTLSCSPISGHRSVSWYQQTPGQGLQFLFEYFSETQRNKGNFPGRFSGRQFSNSRSEMNVSTLELGDSALYLCASSEVDTEAFFGQGTRLTVV.

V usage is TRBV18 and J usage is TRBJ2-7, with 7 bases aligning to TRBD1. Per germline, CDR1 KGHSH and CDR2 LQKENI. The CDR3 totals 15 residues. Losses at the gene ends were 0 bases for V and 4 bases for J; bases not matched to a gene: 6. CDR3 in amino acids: CASSPPSRGLYEQYF. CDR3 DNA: TGTGCCAGCTCACCACCTTCCAGGGGGTTATACGAGCAGTACTTC.

The CDR3 is CATSRDAVTYEQYF. Here the CDR3 DNA reads TGTGCCACCAGCAGAGATGCAGTGACCTACGAGCAGTACTTC. The rearrangement links TRBV15 to TRBJ2-7, with unresolved D. Germline loops: CDR1 LNHNV, CDR2 YYDKDF (reference sequence). V lost 0 bases and J lost 2, with 8 bases in between. CDR3 length equals 14 residues. Variable domain in full (rest from reference TRBV15 and TRBJ2-7): DAMVIQNPRYQVTQFGKPVTLSCSQTLNHNVMYWYQQKSSQAPKLLFHYYDKDFNNEADTPDNFQSRRPNTSFCFLDIRSPGLGDTAMYLCATSRDAVTYEQYFGPGTRLTVT.

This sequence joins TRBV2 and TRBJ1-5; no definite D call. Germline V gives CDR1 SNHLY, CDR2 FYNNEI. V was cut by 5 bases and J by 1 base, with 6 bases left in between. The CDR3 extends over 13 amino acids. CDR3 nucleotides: TGTGCCAGCAGTCGTGACAGCAATCAGCCCCAGCATTTT. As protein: CASSRDSNQPQHF.

CDR3 sequence: CASQLRQGSGANVLTF. For the CDR3, the DNA is TGTGCCAGTCAGCTCCGACAGGGGTCTGGGGCCAACGTCCTGACTTTC. The rearrangement uses TRBV19 and TRBJ2-6; the match to TRBD1 covers 8 bases. From germline, CDR1 is LNHDA and CDR2 SQIVND (reference sequence). The CDR3 totals 16 residues. V lost 8 bases, J lost 1 base, and 7 bases stayed unmatched.

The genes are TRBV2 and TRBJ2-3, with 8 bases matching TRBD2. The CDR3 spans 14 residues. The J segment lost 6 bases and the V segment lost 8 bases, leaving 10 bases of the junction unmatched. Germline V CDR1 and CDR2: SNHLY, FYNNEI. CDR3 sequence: CASFLDSGVDTQYF. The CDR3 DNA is TGTGCCAGCTTTCTGGATAGCGGGGTGGATACGCAGTATTTT.

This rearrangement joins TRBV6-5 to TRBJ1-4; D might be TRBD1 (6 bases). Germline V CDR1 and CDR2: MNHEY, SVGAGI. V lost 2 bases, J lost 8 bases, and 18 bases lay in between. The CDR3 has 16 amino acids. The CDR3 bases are TGTGCCAGCAGTTACGGTTTTGGGGGCGCAGGGGAAAAACTGTTTTTT. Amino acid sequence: CASSYGFGGAGEKLFF.

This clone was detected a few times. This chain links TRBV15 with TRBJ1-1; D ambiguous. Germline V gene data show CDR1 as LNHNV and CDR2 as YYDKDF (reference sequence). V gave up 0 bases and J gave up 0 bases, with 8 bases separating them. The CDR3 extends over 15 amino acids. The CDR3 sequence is CATSRDRGLNTEAFF. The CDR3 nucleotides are TGTGCCACCAGCAGAGATCGGGGTTTGAACACTGAAGCTTTCTTT.

CDR3 in amino acids: CASSRGGAGQTSTDTQYF. CDR3 DNA: TGTGCCAGCAGCAGGGGTGGAGCGGGCCAGACTAGCACAGATACGCAGTATTTT. The chain combines TRBV5-4 with TRBJ2-3; possible D gene TRBD2, 6 bases. The CDR3 loop spans 18 amino acids. Germline lookup yields CDR1 SGHNT and CDR2 YYREEE (reference sequence). Trimming took off 4 bases at V and 0 bases at J, with 21 bases between the two ends.